This TCR beta chain was found in a study of blood T cell repertoires in COVID-19 (dated by TCRdb to the early 2020s). For the wider study: The collaborator samples originated in the United States, Italy and Spain and spanned the acute and convalescent phases of COVID-19. Sample metadata almost always included a de-identified subject ID, COVID-19 status, age in years and sex. Samples came from the ongoing ImmuneRACE study (first 160 participants) plus 1,254 subjects from 6 global collaborators. Where available, HLA class I and class II types were taken from metadata supplied by the sample provider and were not determined by assay-based typing. The material from the prospective study consisted of cDNA or gDNA derived from T cells, B-cell-depleted T cells, or PBMCs. The repertoires were made available in a free public database intended to serve as a resource for research on the immune response to SARS-CoV-2. The dataset comprised deeply sampled blood TCRbeta repertoires from subjects exposed to, actively infected with, or recovered from COVID-19.

To note about this clone: The specificity of this receptor is unknown. Base qualities are missing; no much larger clone stands one base away.

Enrolling through a virtual design, the prospective study's participants ranged in age from roughly 18 to 90 years and lived across 24 United States geographic areas. In the prospective study, cohorts were assigned on the basis of participant-reported clinical history obtained from a screening survey and a study questionnaire. ImmuneRACE Cohort 3 recovered participants were defined by two consecutive negative NP/OP PCR tests, healthcare professional clearance, or symptom resolution. In the prospective study, mobile phlebotomists collected whole blood, serum and a nasopharyngeal or oropharyngeal swab from each participant. Additional blood draws and questionnaires over an approximately 2-month period could optionally be provided by prospective study participants. Prospective study blood samples were shipped either frozen or at room temperature before DNA extraction. The immunoSEQ Assay, a bias-controlled multiplex PCR, was used to amplify TCRbeta CDR3 regions from genomic DNA. On the authors' methods: The number of nucleated cells in each sample was estimated by amplification of reference gene primers within the assay. To quantify the absolute abundance of each unique TCRbeta CDR3 rearrangement, sequence reads were collapsed and filtered. For each sample, productive Simpson clonality was calculated by taking the square root of Simpson's diversity index across productive rearrangements. This immuneACCESS table, as held by TCRdb, lists in-frame sequences with V and J called but not all clones. Of the missing ones, under half trace to an unresolved V gene in checked studies; the others have no known cause. From that table come the V and J calls and clone size; the DNA was used to work out D and trimming. Here the sample has roughly 150,000 clones; around 80% occur a single time. About 6% of the sample comes from the top ten.

The full study reports these points: Clinical and demographic metadata were provided uncurated, with the amount varying by source and participant.

The sample was PBMCs or T cells enriched from blood (not recorded which). This sequence originates from a woman in her forties or fifties who had recovered from COVID-19.

The CDR3 region reads CAHRRLWDRVYEQYV. The DNA sequence is as follows: TGTGCCCATAGACGCTTATGGGACAGAGTATACGAGCAGTACGTC. This chain is built from TRBV30 and TRBJ2-7; TRBD1 fits 7 bases in the junction. CDR1 and CDR2, per the germline V gene (reference sequence), are GTSNPN and SVGIG. The CDR3 goes from the cysteine to the valine over 15 residues. The kept DNA is CDR3 alone, 45 bases in frame from the first base. V loses 8 bases at its end and J loses 4 bases; junction bases beyond the gene matches: 17.